What follows is one T cell receptor (beta chain) and its context. Profiling relied on immunoSEQ multiplex PCR, and the TCRdb table lists in-frame clones only, not all of them. The sample records 18,000 or so clones, 80% to 90% being singletons. The data originate from a study of T cell changes during pregnancy in multiple sclerosis. CDR1 and CDR2 (germline): MGHDK, SYGVNS. The J segment lost 6 bases and the V segment lost 6 bases, leaving 7 bases of the junction unmatched. The CDR3 is 13 residues long. The chain recombines TRBV25-1 with TRBJ1-2, with 7 bases lining up with TRBD1. The source was CD8+ T cells from peripheral blood mononuclear cells, collected in the second trimester of pregnancy. This receptor was obtained from a female donor in good health, enrolled as a control in a pregnancy study. The CDR3 sequence is CASSRDSGHGYTF. Written as DNA, the CDR3 is TGTGCCAGCAGCCGGGACAGCGGTCATGGCTACACCTTC.